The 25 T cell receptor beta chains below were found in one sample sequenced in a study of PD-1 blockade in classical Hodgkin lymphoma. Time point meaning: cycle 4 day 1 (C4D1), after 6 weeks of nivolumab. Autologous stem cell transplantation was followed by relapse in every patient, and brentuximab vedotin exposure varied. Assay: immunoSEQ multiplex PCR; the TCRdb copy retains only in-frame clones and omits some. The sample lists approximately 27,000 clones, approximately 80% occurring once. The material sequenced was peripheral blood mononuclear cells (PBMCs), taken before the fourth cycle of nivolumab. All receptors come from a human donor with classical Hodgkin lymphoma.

The CDR3, as DNA: TGTGCCAGCAGCTTGGCCCCCCTATATGGCTACACCTTC. This translates into CASSLAPLYGYTF. The rearrangement uses TRBV5-5 and TRBJ1-2, with D unresolved. Germline V gene sequence: CDR1 SGHKS, CDR2 YYEKEE (reference sequence). V gave up 0 bases and J gave up 5 bases, with 8 bases separating them. The CDR3 runs 13 residues.

This chain's CDR3 is CASSLRYQETQYF. The CDR3 DNA is TGTGCCAGCAGCTTAAGGTACCAAGAGACCCAGTACTTC. The J gene is TRBJ2-5, the V gene TRBV7-2; D not certain. V was shortened by 2 bases and J by 0 bases, with 4 bases between the two germline ends. CDR1 SGHTA and CDR2 FQGNSA come from the germline V gene. The CDR3 has 13 amino acids.

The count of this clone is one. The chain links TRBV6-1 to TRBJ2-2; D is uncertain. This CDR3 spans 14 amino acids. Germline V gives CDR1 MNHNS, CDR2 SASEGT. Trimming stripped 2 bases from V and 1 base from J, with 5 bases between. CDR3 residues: CASSELWNTGELFF. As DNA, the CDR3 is TGTGCCAGCAGTGAATTGTGGAACACCGGGGAGCTGTTTTTT.

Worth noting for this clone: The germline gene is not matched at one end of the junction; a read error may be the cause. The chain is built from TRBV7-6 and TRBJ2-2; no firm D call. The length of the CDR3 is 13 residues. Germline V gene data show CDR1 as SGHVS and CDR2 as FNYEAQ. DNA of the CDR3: TGTGCCGGCAGCTTAAAACCGGCCGGGGAGCTGTTTTTT. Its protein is CAGSLKPAGELFF.

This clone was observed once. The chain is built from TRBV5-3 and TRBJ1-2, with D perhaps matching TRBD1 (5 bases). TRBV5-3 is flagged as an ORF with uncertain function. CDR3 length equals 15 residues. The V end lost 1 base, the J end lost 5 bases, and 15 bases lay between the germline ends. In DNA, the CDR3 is TGTGCCAGAAGCTTGCGACCCAGGGTAACTTATGGCTACACCTTC. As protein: CARSLRPRVTYGYTF.

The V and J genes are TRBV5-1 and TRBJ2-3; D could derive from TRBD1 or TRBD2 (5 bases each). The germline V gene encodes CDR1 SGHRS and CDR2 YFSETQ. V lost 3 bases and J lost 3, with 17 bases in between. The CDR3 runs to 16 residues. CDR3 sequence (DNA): TGCGCCAGCAGCTGGGGGAAGGGGTTAGGTACAGATACGCAGTATTTT. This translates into CASSWGKGLGTDTQYF.

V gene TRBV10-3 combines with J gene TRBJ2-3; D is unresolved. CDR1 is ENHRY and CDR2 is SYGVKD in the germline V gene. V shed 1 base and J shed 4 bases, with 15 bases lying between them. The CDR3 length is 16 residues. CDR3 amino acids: CAISEFGRKGSDTQYF. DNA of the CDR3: TGTGCCATCAGTGAGTTTGGCAGAAAAGGTTCAGATACGCAGTATTTT.

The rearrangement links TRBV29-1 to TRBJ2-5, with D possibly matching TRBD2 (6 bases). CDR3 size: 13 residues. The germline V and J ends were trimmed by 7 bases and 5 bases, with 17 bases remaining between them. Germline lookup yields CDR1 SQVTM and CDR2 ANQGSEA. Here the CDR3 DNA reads TGCAGCGCCGTGGGGGGAAAGAGGGAGACCCAGTACTTC. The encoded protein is CSAVGGKRETQYF.

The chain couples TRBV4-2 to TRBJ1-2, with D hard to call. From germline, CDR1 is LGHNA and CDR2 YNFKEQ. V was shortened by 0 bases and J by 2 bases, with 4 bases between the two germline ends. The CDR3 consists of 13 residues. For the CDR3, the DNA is TGTGCCAGCAGCCAAGACTTAAACTATGGCTACACCTTC. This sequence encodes CASSQDLNYGYTF.

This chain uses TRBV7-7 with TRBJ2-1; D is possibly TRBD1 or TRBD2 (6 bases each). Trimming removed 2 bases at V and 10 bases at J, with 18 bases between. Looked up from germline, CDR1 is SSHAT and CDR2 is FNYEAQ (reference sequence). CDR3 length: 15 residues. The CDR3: CASSLLPGGHQEQFF. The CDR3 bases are TGTGCCAGCAGCTTACTTCCCGGGGGCCATCAGGAGCAGTTCTTC.

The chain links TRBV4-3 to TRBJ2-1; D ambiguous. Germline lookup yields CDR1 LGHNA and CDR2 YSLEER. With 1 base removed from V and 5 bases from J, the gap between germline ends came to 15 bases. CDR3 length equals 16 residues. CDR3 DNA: TGCGCCAGCAGCCAAGTCCTCCTGACTGGGGACAATGAGCAGTTCTTC. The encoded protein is CASSQVLLTGDNEQFF.

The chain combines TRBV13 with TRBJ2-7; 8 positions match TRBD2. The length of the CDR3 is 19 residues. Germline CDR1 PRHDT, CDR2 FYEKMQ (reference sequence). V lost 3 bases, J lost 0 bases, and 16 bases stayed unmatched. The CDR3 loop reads CASSLRIAGGSHNSYEQYF. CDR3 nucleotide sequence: TGTGCCAGCAGCTTGAGGATCGCGGGGGGTTCCCACAACTCCTACGAGCAGTACTTC. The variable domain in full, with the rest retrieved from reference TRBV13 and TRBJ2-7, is AAGVIQSPRHLIKEKRETATLKCYPIPRHDTVYWYQQGPGQDPQFLISFYEKMQSDKGSIPDRFSAQQFSDYHSELNMSSLELGDSALYFCASSLRIAGGSHNSYEQYFGPGTRLTVT.

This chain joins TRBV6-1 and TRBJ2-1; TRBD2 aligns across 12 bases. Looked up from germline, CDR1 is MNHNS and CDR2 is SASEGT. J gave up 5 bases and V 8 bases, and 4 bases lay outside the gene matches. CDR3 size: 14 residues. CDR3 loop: CASVASGGDNEQFF. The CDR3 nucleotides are TGTGCCAGCGTGGCTAGCGGGGGGGACAATGAGCAGTTCTTC.

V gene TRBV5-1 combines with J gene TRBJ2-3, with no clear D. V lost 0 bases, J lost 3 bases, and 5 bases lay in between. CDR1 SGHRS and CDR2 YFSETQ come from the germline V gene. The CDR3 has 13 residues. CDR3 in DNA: TGCGCCAGCAGCTTGGACGGGACAGATACGCAGTATTTT. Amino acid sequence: CASSLDGTDTQYF.

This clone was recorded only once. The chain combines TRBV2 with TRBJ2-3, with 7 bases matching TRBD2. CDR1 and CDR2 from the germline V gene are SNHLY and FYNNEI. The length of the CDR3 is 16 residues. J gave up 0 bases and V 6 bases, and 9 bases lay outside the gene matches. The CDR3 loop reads CASSPGRGLSTDTQYF. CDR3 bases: TGTGCCAGCAGCCCGGGGAGGGGTCTTAGCACAGATACGCAGTATTTT.

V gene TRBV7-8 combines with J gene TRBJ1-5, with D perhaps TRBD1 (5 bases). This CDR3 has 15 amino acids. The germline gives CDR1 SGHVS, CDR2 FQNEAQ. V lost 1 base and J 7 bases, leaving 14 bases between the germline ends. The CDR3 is CASSLGGQGGQPQHF. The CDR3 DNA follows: TGTGCCAGCAGCTTAGGAGGCCAGGGTGGACAGCCCCAGCATTTT.

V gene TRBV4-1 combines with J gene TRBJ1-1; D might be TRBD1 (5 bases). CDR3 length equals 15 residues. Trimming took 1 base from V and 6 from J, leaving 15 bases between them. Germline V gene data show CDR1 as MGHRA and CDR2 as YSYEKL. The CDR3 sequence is CASSQAQGGAPEAFF. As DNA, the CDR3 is TGCGCCAGCAGCCAAGCCCAGGGAGGGGCGCCTGAAGCTTTCTTT.

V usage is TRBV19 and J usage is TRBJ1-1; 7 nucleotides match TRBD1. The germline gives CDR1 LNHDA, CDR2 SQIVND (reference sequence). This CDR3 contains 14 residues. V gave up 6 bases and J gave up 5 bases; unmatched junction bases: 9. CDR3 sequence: CASSQNRGGTEAFF. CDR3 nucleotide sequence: TGTGCCAGTAGCCAGAACAGGGGTGGGACTGAAGCTTTCTTT.

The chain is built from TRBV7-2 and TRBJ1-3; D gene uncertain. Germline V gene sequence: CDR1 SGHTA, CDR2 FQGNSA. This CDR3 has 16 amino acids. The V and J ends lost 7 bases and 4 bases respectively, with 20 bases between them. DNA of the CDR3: TGTGCCAGCATCCTCTCGCCTAATGGGAGGGGAAACACCATATATTTT. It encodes CASILSPNGRGNTIYF.

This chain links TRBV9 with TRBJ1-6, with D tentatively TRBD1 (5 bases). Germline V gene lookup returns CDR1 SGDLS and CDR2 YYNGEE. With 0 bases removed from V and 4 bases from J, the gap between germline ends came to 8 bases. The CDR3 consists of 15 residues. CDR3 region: CASSVDGGYNSPLHF. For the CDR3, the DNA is TGTGCCAGCAGCGTAGATGGGGGGTATAATTCACCCCTCCACTTT.

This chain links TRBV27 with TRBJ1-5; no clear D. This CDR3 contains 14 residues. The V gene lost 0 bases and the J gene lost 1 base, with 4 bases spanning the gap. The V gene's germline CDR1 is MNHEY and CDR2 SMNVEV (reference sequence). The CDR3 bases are TGTGCCAGCAGTTTATCAAGGAGCAATCAGCCCCAGCATTTT. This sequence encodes CASSLSRSNQPQHF.

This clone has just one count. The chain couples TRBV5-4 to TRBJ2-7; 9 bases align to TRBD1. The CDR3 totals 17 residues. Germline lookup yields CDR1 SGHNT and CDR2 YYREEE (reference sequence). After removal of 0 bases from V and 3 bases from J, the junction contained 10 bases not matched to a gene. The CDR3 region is CASSLDWTLDRGYEQYF. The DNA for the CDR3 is TGTGCCAGCAGCTTGGACTGGACGTTGGACAGGGGCTACGAGCAGTACTTC.

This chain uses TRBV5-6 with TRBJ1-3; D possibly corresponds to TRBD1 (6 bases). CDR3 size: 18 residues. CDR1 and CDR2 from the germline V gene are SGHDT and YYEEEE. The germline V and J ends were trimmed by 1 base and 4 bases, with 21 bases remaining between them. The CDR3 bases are TGTGCCAGCAGCTTGCTGGGGGGCGATATGTTCTCCGGAAACACCATATATTTT. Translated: CASSLLGGDMFSGNTIYF.

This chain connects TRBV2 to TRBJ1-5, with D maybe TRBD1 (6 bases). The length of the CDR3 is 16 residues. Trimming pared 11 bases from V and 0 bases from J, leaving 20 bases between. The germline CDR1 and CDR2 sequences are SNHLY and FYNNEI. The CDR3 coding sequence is TGTGCCCTGGGCGGGGGCGACCTTTATAGCAATCAGCCCCAGCATTTT. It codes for CALGGGDLYSNQPQHF.

The CDR3 coding sequence is TGTGCCAGCAGCACAGGGGAAAATCAGCCCCAGCATTTT. Translated: CASSTGENQPQHF. This chain joins TRBV6-1 and TRBJ1-5; 7 nucleotides line up with TRBD1. V was pared by 6 bases and J by 4 bases, with 3 bases of the junction left unmatched. The CDR3 is made up of 13 amino acids. Germline values: CDR1 MNHNS, CDR2 SASEGT.